The rows below give T cell receptor beta chains drawn from one sample of a study of beta chain features in type 1 diabetes. Here immunoSEQ multiplex PCR was the method, and the copy in TCRdb shows in-frame clones only, minus some. In the table there are 810,000 or so clones, roughly 16% of which are singletons. Sequencing used naive CD4+ T cells from blood. All receptors come from a woman aged 18-29 years in good health. The CDR3 runs from the conserved cysteine through the conserved F or W. The order of the fields is clone size, CDR3 length, D gene, J gene, V gene, CDR3 protein, CDR3 DNA. A D gene is named only where the DNA matches it firmly. Clone size, where shown, is once, few, many, or a class for clones that have expanded.

clone size: -
CDR3 length: 14
D gene: -
J gene: TRBJ1-1
V gene: TRBV28
CDR3 protein: CASDLTGPGTEAFF
CDR3 DNA: TGTGCCAGCGACCTCACAGGCCCGGGCACTGAAGCTTTCTTT

clone size: few
CDR3 length: 15
D gene: TRBD2
J gene: TRBJ2-1
V gene: TRBV6-4
CDR3 protein: CASGAGTSGMDEQFF
CDR3 DNA: TGTGCCAGCGGGGCCGGGACTAGCGGGATGGATGAGCAGTTCTTC

clone size: -
CDR3 length: 13
D gene: -
J gene: TRBJ1-4
V gene: TRBV2
CDR3 protein: CASRRDLGEKLFF
CDR3 DNA: TGTGCCAGCAGAAGGGATTTGGGTGAAAAACTGTTTTTT

clone size: few
CDR3 length: 13
D gene: -
J gene: TRBJ2-3
V gene: TRBV7-8
CDR3 protein: CASSTRVSDTQYF
CDR3 DNA: TGTGCCAGCAGCACCAGAGTATCAGATACGCAGTATTTT

clone size: -
CDR3 length: 15
D gene: TRBD2
J gene: TRBJ2-7
V gene: TRBV28
CDR3 protein: CASSLITSASYEQYF
CDR3 DNA: TGTGCCAGCAGCCTAATCACTAGCGCTTCCTACGAGCAGTACTTC

clone size: few
CDR3 length: 12
D gene: -
J gene: TRBJ2-1
V gene: TRBV7-6
CDR3 protein: CASSLAVGEQFF
CDR3 DNA: TGTGCCAGCAGCTTAGCCGTAGGTGAGCAGTTCTTC

clone size: few
CDR3 length: 16
D gene: -
J gene: TRBJ2-2
V gene: TRBV28
CDR3 protein: CASSPRRLRNTGELFF
CDR3 DNA: TGTGCCAGCAGCCCGAGGCGATTGCGTAACACCGGGGAGCTGTTTTTT

clone size: few
CDR3 length: 12
D gene: -
J gene: TRBJ2-7
V gene: TRBV28
CDR3 protein: CASSLGGYEQYF
CDR3 DNA: TGTGCCAGCAGTCTAGGCGGATACGAGCAGTACTTC

clone size: -
CDR3 length: 18
D gene: TRBD2
J gene: TRBJ2-7
V gene: TRBV7-9
CDR3 protein: CASSNPGGLAGATYEQYF
CDR3 DNA: TGTGCCAGCAGCAACCCGGGGGGACTAGCGGGAGCTACCTACGAGCAGTACTTC

clone size: -
CDR3 length: 12
D gene: -
J gene: TRBJ1-2
V gene: TRBV27
CDR3 protein: CASSNLNGGYTF
CDR3 DNA: TGTGCCAGCAGCAACCTGAATGGGGGCTACACCTTC

clone size: few
CDR3 length: 12
D gene: -
J gene: TRBJ1-1
V gene: TRBV19
CDR3 protein: CASSLGALGAFF
CDR3 DNA: TGTGCCAGTAGTCTCGGGGCACTCGGAGCTTTCTTT

clone size: -
CDR3 length: 13
D gene: TRBD1
J gene: TRBJ2-1
V gene: TRBV15
CDR3 protein: CATTGTENNEQFF
CDR3 DNA: TGTGCCACCACGGGGACAGAGAACAATGAGCAGTTCTTC

clone size: -
CDR3 length: 14
D gene: -
J gene: TRBJ2-7
V gene: TRBV4-2
CDR3 protein: CASSAGGDLYEQYF
CDR3 DNA: TGTGCCAGCAGCGCGGGCGGGGATCTTTACGAGCAGTACTTC

clone size: -
CDR3 length: 14
D gene: -
J gene: TRBJ2-5
V gene: TRBV18
CDR3 protein: CASSPQLGAETQYF
CDR3 DNA: TGTGCCAGCTCACCACAGCTGGGGGCCGAGACCCAGTACTTC

clone size: few
CDR3 length: 12
D gene: -
J gene: TRBJ1-1
V gene: TRBV28
CDR3 protein: CASVQGRTEAFF
CDR3 DNA: TGTGCCAGCGTACAGGGTAGGACTGAAGCTTTCTTT

clone size: few
CDR3 length: 12
D gene: -
J gene: TRBJ1-2
V gene: TRBV2
CDR3 protein: CASNDKRYGYTF
CDR3 DNA: TGTGCCAGCAATGACAAGCGCTATGGCTACACCTTC

clone size: -
CDR3 length: 14
D gene: TRBD1
J gene: TRBJ2-1
V gene: TRBV15
CDR3 protein: CATSLQGAHNEQFF
CDR3 DNA: TGTGCCACCAGTTTACAGGGGGCCCACAATGAGCAGTTCTTC

clone size: -
CDR3 length: 16
D gene: TRBD1
J gene: TRBJ2-7
V gene: TRBV19
CDR3 protein: CASSMGPGTANYEQYF
CDR3 DNA: TGTGCCAGTAGTATGGGTCCCGGGACAGCTAACTACGAGCAGTACTTC

clone size: -
CDR3 length: 15
D gene: -
J gene: TRBJ1-2
V gene: TRBV5-4
CDR3 protein: CASSLVGGQYYGYTF
CDR3 DNA: TGTGCCAGCAGCCTAGTAGGGGGGCAGTACTATGGCTACACCTTC

clone size: -
CDR3 length: 15
D gene: TRBD2
J gene: TRBJ2-1
V gene: TRBV5-6
CDR3 protein: CASSLAGGPRNEQFF
CDR3 DNA: TGTGCCAGCAGCTTGGCGGGAGGGCCTAGGAATGAGCAGTTCTTC

clone size: -
CDR3 length: 15
D gene: TRBD2
J gene: TRBJ2-5
V gene: TRBV4-3
CDR3 protein: CASSQEGTMIETQYF
CDR3 DNA: TGCGCCAGCAGCCAAGAAGGGACTATGATCGAGACCCAGTACTTC

clone size: -
CDR3 length: 8
D gene: -
J gene: TRBJ2-7
V gene: TRBV6-6
CDR3 protein: CASSYQYF
CDR3 DNA: TGTGCCAGCAGTTACCAGTACTTC

clone size: -
CDR3 length: 16
D gene: TRBD2
J gene: TRBJ2-7
V gene: TRBV28
CDR3 protein: CASSFLRLAGPYEQYF
CDR3 DNA: TGTGCCAGCAGTTTCTTGAGACTAGCGGGGCCCTACGAGCAGTACTTC

clone size: few
CDR3 length: 12
D gene: -
J gene: TRBJ2-7
V gene: TRBV11-2
CDR3 protein: CASSSQGYEQYF
CDR3 DNA: TGTGCCAGCAGCTCCCAGGGCTACGAGCAGTACTTC

clone size: -
CDR3 length: 13
D gene: TRBD1
J gene: TRBJ1-2
V gene: TRBV9
CDR3 protein: CASSQTGAYGYTF
CDR3 DNA: TGTGCCAGCAGCCAGACAGGGGCCTATGGCTACACCTTC

clone size: few
CDR3 length: 15
D gene: TRBD1
J gene: TRBJ2-5
V gene: TRBV6-1
CDR3 protein: CASSAGTGPGETQYF
CDR3 DNA: TGTGCCAGCAGCGCCGGGACAGGCCCTGGGGAGACCCAGTACTTC

clone size: -
CDR3 length: 15
D gene: TRBD2
J gene: TRBJ2-1
V gene: TRBV5-1
CDR3 protein: CASRDGLVYGAEQFF
CDR3 DNA: TGCGCCAGCAGGGACGGACTAGTCTACGGGGCTGAGCAGTTCTTC